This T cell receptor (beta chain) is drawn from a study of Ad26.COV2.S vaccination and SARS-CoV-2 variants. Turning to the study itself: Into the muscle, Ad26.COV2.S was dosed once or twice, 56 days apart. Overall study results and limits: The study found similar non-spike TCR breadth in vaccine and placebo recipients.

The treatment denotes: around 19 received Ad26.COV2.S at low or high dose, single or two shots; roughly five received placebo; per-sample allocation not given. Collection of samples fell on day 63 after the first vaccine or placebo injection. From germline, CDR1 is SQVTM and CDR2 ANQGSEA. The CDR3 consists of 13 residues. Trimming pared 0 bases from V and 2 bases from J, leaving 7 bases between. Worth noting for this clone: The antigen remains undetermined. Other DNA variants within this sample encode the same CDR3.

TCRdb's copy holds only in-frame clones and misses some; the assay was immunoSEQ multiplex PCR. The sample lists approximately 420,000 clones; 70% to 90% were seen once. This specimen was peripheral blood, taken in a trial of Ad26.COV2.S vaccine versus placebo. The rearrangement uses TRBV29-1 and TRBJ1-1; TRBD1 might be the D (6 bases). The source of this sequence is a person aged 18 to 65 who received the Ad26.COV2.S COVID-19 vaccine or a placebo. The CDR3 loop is CSVEEGGNTEAFF. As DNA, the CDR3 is TGCAGCGTTGAAGAAGGGGGTAACACTGAAGCTTTCTTT.